These 13 T cell receptor beta chains came from one sample sequenced in a study of TIL therapy for anti-PD-1-resistant metastatic lung cancer. The libraries were made with immunoSEQ v3. The data were produced by immunoSEQ multiplex PCR, yet TCRdb's version contains in-frame clones alone and is incomplete. The sample has under 55,000 clones; roughly 85% are singletons. The time point: pre-treatment sample, taken before nivolumab and TIL therapy. The source was blood, collected at baseline. Every receptor here comes from a woman between 30 and 79 years old with non-small cell lung cancer.

The chain combines TRBV7-9 with TRBJ1-2; unclear D gene. Looked up from germline, CDR1 is SEHNR and CDR2 is FQNEAQ (reference sequence). The CDR3 contains 15 residues. V was trimmed by 2 bases and J by 8 bases, leaving 18 bases between them. The CDR3 coding sequence is TGTGCCAGCAGCTTAATCGGGCAGGTGGGGTACGGCTACACCTTC. Translated, it gives CASSLIGQVGYGYTF.

The chain employs TRBV28 and TRBJ1-5; D unresolved. CDR3 length: 12 amino acids. V gave up 0 bases and J gave up 7 bases, with 4 bases separating them. From germline, CDR1 is MDHEN and CDR2 SYDVKM. This chain's CDR3 is CASSLWAQPQHF. The CDR3 DNA sequence: TGTGCCAGCAGTTTATGGGCCCAGCCCCAGCATTTT.

The rearrangement joins TRBV7-9 to TRBJ1-2, with unresolved D. CDR1 and CDR2 from the germline V gene are SEHNR and FQNEAQ (reference sequence). CDR3 length: 15 amino acids. V was trimmed by 2 bases and J by 6 bases, leaving 16 bases between them. This CDR3 is CASSLYEAPEHGYTF. The CDR3 nucleotides are TGTGCCAGCAGCTTATATGAGGCCCCCGAGCATGGCTACACCTTC.

This chain uses TRBV5-1 with TRBJ2-7; 8 nucleotides line up with TRBD2. The length of the CDR3 is 15 residues. V lost 3 bases, J lost 0 bases, and 5 bases stayed unmatched. Germline-derived CDR1 and CDR2 are SGHRS and YFSETQ. CDR3 region: CASSSTSALSYEQYF. CDR3 coding DNA: TGCGCCAGCAGCTCGACTAGCGCCCTCTCCTACGAGCAGTACTTC. The complete variable domain, with remaining parts taken from reference TRBV5-1 and TRBJ2-7, reads KAGVTQTPRYLIKTRGQQVTLSCSPISGHRSVSWYQQTPGQGLQFLFEYFSETQRNKGNFPGRFSGRQFSNSRSEMNVSTLELGDSALYLCASSSTSALSYEQYFGPGTRLTVT.

This clone came up once. The rearrangement joins TRBV4-3 to TRBJ1-5; a weak D match, TRBD1 (6 bases). The CDR3 covers 17 residues. V was clipped by 4 bases and J by 1 base, with 17 bases between them. Germline assignment: CDR1 LGHNA and CDR2 YSLEER. This chain's CDR3 is CASSRLTDRHSNQPQHF. In DNA, the CDR3 is TGCGCCAGCAGCCGCCTCACGGACAGACACAGCAATCAGCCCCAGCATTTT.

The CDR3 nucleotides are TGTGCCAGCAGTTACGGGACAGGCCTCAGCAATCAGCCCCAGCATTTT. It yields the protein CASSYGTGLSNQPQHF. J is TRBJ1-5 and V is TRBV6-6; 8 bases map to TRBD1. This CDR3 has 16 residues. V dropped 2 bases and J dropped 1; count of bases not matched to a gene: 4. Germline V gene sequence: CDR1 MNHNY, CDR2 SVGAGI (reference sequence).

The chain has TRBV5-1 and TRBJ2-3, with 7 bases fitting TRBD2. V was clipped by 4 bases and J by 2 bases; unmatched bases: 10. Germline assignment: CDR1 SGHRS and CDR2 YFSETQ. The length of the CDR3 is 16 residues. Written as DNA, the CDR3 is TGCGCCAGCAGCCCCGCACAGCGGGGTTACACAGATACGCAGTATTTT. Its protein product is CASSPAQRGYTDTQYF.

This sequence joins TRBV7-6 and TRBJ2-2; D remains unclear. The CDR3 spans 16 residues. Germline V gene lookup returns CDR1 SGHVS and CDR2 FNYEAQ. Trimming shortened V by 5 bases and J by 0 bases, and 13 bases separated the two germline ends. CDR3 residues: CASSPTPNTNTGELFF. CDR3 sequence (DNA): TGTGCCAGCAGCCCGACACCGAATACGAACACCGGGGAGCTGTTTTTT.

This chain connects TRBV6-1 to TRBJ2-7; D ambiguous. Looked up from germline, CDR1 is MNHNS and CDR2 is SASEGT. This CDR3 is 13 amino acids long. V was cut by 10 bases and J by 0 bases, with 13 bases left in between. The CDR3 DNA reads as TGTGCCACCCTGTCACTTAGCTCCTACGAGCAGTACTTC. This translates into CATLSLSSYEQYF.

The rearrangement uses TRBV19 and TRBJ1-5, with D perhaps matching TRBD1 (5 bases). V gave up 1 base and J gave up 0 bases, with 16 bases separating them. This CDR3 is built from 18 residues. Germline V gives CDR1 LNHDA, CDR2 SQIVND (reference sequence). The chain's CDR3 is CASSIGTGSPPSNQPQHF. The CDR3 coding sequence is TGTGCCAGTAGTATAGGAACAGGATCCCCACCTAGCAATCAGCCCCAGCATTTT.

The chain joins TRBV19 to TRBJ1-1; perhaps TRBD1 as D (5 bases). Per germline, CDR1 LNHDA and CDR2 SQIVND (reference sequence). The V gene lost 6 bases and the J gene lost 8 bases, with 13 bases spanning the gap. The CDR3 is 12 amino acids. CDR3 bases: TGTGCCAGTAGCAAACAGGAGGCCGAAGCTTTCTTT. This codes for CASSKQEAEAFF.

The rearrangement links TRBV14 to TRBJ2-1; 11 positions match TRBD2. J lost 4 bases, V lost 1 base, and 18 bases had no gene match. Germline V gene lookup returns CDR1 SGHDN and CDR2 FVKESK. CDR3 length: 21 residues. The DNA for the CDR3 is TGTGCCAGCAGCCAAGCCCTCCGAACTAGCGGGAGACCCGGGACTTACAATGAGCAGTTCTTC. It translates to CASSQALRTSGRPGTYNEQFF. The complete variable domain, with remaining parts taken from reference TRBV14 and TRBJ2-1, reads EAGVTQFPSHSVIEKGQTVTLRCDPISGHDNLYWYRRVMGKEIKFLLHFVKESKQDESGMPNNRFLAERTGGTYSTLKVQPAELEDSGVYFCASSQALRTSGRPGTYNEQFFGPGTRLTVL.

The rearrangement uses TRBV27 and TRBJ2-2; D is possibly TRBD2 (6 bases). Trimming took off 2 bases at V and 3 bases at J, with 10 bases between the two ends. The germline V gene has CDR1 MNHEY and CDR2 SMNVEV (reference sequence). The CDR3 loop spans 15 amino acids. CDR3 protein: CASSLLGLHTGELFF. In nucleotides, the CDR3 is TGTGCCAGCAGTTTACTCGGACTACACACCGGGGAGCTGTTTTTT.